This T cell receptor beta chain was observed in a study of blood T cells in healthy people across ages. Background on the study: Template switching recovered approximately one barcoded beta molecule for every two T cells.

The CDR3 loop spans 14 amino acids. Trimming cost V 6 bases and J 7 bases, with 19 bases left between them. Germline lookup yields CDR1 DFQATT and CDR2 SNEGSKA (reference sequence). PCR was performed a second time for roughly 7 to 12 cycles using a sample-barcoded 5' primer and a J-beta primer mix. TCRdb analysed the 5' RACE reads with MiXCR anew, one entry per CDR3 protein. The repertoire includes 1.5 million to 2 million distinct CDR3 sequences, about 50% of them detected once, and less than 2.5% sits in the top ten. The donors, aged roughly 6 to 95, were healthy Caucasians from Russia. On this clonotype itself: Its antigen remains unidentified.

Notes on the study in general: Naive T cell percentage by flow cytometry tracked strongly with beta diversity. CMV status of donors was not determined, possibly confounding expanded clonotype changes.

The clonotype comes from a woman aged 40 to 55 in good health. Sequenced material: blood. The rearrangement links TRBV20-1 to TRBJ1-5; D is uncertain. Here the CDR3 DNA reads TGCAGTGCCCCCCTATCCGGGGAGTTACAGCCCCAGCATTTT. This encodes CSAPLSGELQPQHF.